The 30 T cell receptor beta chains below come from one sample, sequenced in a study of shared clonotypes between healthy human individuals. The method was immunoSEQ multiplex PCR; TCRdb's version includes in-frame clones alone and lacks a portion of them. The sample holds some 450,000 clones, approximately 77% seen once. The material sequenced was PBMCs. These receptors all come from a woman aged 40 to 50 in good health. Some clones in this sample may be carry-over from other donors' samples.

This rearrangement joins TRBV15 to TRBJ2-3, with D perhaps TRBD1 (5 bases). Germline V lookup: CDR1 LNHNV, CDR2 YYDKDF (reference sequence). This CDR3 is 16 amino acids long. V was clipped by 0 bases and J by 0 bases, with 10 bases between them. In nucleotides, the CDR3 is TGTGCCACCAGCAGAGAGACAGACGCTAGCACAGATACGCAGTATTTT. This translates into CATSRETDASTDTQYF. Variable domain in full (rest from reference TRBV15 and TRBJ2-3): DAMVIQNPRYQVTQFGKPVTLSCSQTLNHNVMYWYQQKSSQAPKLLFHYYDKDFNNEADTPDNFQSRRPNTSFCFLDIRSPGLGDTAMYLCATSRETDASTDTQYFGPGTRLTVL.

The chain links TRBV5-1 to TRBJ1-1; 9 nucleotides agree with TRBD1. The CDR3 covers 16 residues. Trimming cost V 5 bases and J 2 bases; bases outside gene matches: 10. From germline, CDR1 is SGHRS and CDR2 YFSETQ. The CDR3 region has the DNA TGCGCCAGCAGGGAAGAACCGGGACAGGGCAACACTGAAGCTTTCTTT. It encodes CASREEPGQGNTEAFF.

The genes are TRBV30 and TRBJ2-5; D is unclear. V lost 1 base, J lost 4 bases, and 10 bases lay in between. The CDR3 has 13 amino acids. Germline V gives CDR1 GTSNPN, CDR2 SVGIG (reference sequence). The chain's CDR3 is CAWSGSSRETQYF. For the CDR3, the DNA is TGTGCCTGGAGTGGCTCCTCCAGAGAGACCCAGTACTTC.

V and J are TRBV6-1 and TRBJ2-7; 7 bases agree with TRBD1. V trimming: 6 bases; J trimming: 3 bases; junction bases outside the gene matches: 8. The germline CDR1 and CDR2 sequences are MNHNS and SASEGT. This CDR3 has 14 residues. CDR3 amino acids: CASSQDRVSYEQYF. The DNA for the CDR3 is TGTGCCAGCAGCCAAGACAGGGTTAGCTACGAGCAGTACTTC.

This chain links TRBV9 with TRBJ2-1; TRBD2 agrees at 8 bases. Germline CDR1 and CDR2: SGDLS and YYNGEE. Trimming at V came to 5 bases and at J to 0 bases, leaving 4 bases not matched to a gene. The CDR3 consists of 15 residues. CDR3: CASSLSGSSYNEQFF. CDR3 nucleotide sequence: TGTGCCAGCAGTCTAAGCGGGAGCTCCTACAATGAGCAGTTCTTC.

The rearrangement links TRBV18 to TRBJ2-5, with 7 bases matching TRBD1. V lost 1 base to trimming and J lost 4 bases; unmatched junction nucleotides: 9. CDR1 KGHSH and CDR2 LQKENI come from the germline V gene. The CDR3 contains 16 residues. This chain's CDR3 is CASSPRVTGLGETQYF. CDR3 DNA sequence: TGTGCCAGCTCACCACGGGTGACAGGGTTGGGAGAGACCCAGTACTTC.

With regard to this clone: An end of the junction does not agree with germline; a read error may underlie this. The CDR3 bases are TGTGCTAGCAGCTTAATTGGGACTAGGGGGGAGACCCAGTACTTC. Protein sequence: CASSLIGTRGETQYF. V gene TRBV7-7 combines with J gene TRBJ2-5; 8 nucleotides match TRBD2. The CDR3 has 15 residues. Germline CDR1 is SSHAT and CDR2 is FNYEAQ (reference sequence).

The CDR3 region has the DNA TGTGCCAGCAGCCCCCGACAGGGAAACACCATATATTTT. Amino acid sequence: CASSPRQGNTIYF. The chain uses TRBV7-2 and TRBJ1-3, with D maybe TRBD1 (5 bases). This CDR3 has 13 amino acids. V gave up 5 bases and J gave up 4 bases, with 9 bases separating them. The germline V gene has CDR1 SGHTA and CDR2 FQGNSA.

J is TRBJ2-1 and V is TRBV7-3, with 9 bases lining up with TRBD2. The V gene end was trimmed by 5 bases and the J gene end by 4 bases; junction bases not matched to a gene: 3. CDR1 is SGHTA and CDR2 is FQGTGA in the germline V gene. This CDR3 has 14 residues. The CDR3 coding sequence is TGTGCCAGCAGCCCTGGACTAGCGTACAATGAGCAGTTCTTC. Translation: CASSPGLAYNEQFF.

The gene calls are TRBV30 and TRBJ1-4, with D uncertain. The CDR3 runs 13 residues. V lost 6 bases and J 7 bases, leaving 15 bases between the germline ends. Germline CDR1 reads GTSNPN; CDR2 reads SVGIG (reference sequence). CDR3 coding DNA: TGTGCCTGCACCGGAAGGGTTGGTGAAAAACTGTTTTTT. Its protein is CACTGRVGEKLFF.

As DNA, the CDR3 is TGCGCCAGCAGCTCCCAGGGCCCTATGCGAGGAAAACTGTTTTTT. Protein product: CASSSQGPMRGKLFF. The chain employs TRBV5-1 and TRBJ1-4, with D maybe TRBD1 (5 bases). This CDR3 comprises 15 residues. Germline V CDR1 and CDR2: SGHRS, YFSETQ. The V end lost 3 bases, the J end lost 10 bases, and 19 bases lay between the germline ends.

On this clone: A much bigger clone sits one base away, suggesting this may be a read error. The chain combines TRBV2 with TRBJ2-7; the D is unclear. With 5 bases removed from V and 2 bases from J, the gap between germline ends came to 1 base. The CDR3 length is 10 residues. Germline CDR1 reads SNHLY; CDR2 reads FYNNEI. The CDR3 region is CASSPYEQYF. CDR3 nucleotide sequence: TGTGCCAGCAGTCCCTACGAGCAGTACTTC.

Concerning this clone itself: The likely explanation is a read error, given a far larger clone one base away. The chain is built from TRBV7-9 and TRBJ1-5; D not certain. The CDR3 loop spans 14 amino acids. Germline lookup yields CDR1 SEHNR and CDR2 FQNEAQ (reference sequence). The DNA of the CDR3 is TGTACCAGCAGCTTTGACGGCTATTATCAGCCCCAGCATTTT. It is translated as CTSSFDGYYQPQHF.

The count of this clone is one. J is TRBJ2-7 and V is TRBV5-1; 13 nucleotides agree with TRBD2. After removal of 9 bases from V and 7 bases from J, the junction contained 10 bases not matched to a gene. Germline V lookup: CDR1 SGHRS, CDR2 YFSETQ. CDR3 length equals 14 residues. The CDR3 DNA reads TGCGCCACCACTAGACTAGCGGGAGGAGAAGAGCAGTACTTC. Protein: CATTRLAGGEEQYF. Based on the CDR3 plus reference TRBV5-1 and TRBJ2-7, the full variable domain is KAGVTQTPRYLIKTRGQQVTLSCSPISGHRSVSWYQQTPGQGLQFLFEYFSETQRNKGNFPGRFSGRQFSNSRSEMNVSTLELGDSALYLCATTRLAGGEEQYFGPGTRLTVT.

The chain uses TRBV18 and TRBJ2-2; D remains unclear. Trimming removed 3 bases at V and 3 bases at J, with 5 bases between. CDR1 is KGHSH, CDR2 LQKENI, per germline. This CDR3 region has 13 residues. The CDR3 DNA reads TGTGCCAGCTCACCCCAGGACACCGGGGAGCTGTTTTTT. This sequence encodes CASSPQDTGELFF. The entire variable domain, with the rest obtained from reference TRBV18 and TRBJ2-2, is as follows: NAGVMQNPRHLVRRRGQEARLRCSPMKGHSHVYWYRQLPEEGLKFMVYLQKENIIDESGMPKERFSAEFPKEGPSILRIQQVVRGDSAAYFCASSPQDTGELFFGEGSRLTVL.

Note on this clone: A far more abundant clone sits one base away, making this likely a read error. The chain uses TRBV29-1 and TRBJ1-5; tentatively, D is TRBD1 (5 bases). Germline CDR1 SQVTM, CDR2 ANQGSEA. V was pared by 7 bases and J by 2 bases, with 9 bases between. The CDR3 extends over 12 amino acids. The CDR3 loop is CSASTGNQPQHF. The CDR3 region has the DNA TGCAGCGCATCGACAGGCAATCAGCCCCAGCATTTT.

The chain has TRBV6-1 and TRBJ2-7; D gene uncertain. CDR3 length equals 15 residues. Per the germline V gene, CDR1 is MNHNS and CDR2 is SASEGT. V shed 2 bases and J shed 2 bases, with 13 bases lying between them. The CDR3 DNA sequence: TGTGCCAGCAGTGAATTGGTCATCCGGGCCTACGAGCAGTACTTC. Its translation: CASSELVIRAYEQYF.

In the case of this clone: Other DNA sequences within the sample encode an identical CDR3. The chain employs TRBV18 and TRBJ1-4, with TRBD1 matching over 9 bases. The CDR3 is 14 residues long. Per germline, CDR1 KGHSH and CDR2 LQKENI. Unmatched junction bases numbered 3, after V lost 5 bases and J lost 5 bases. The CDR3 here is CASSSGQGNEKLFF. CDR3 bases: TGTGCCAGCTCATCGGGACAGGGAAATGAAAAACTGTTTTTT.

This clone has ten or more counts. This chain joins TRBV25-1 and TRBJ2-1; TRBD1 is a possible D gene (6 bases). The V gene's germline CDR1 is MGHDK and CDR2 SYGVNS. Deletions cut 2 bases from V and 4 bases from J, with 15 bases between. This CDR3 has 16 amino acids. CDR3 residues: CASSEHRDQTYNEQFF. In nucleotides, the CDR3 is TGTGCCAGCAGTGAACACAGGGACCAAACGTACAATGAGCAGTTCTTC.

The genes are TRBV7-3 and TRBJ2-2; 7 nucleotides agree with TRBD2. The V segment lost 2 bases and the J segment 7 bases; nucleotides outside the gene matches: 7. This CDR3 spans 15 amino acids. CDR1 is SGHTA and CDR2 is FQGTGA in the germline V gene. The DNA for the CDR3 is TGTGCCAGCAGCTTACTCGCGGGAGCGGGCGGGGAGCTGTTTTTT. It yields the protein CASSLLAGAGGELFF.

The CDR3 spells CASSEDSGETQYF. The CDR3, as DNA: TGTGCCAGCAGTGAAGATTCCGGAGAGACCCAGTACTTC. This sequence joins TRBV6-1 and TRBJ2-5; the D is unclear. The V end was cut by 1 base, the J end by 4 bases, with 7 bases between. This CDR3 is built from 13 residues. From germline, CDR1 is MNHNS and CDR2 SASEGT.

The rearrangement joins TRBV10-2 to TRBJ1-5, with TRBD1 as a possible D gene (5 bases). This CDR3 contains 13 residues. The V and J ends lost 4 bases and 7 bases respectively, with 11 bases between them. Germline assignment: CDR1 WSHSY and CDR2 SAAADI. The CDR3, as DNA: TGCGCCAGCAGTGCTGGAGAGGGGCAGCCCCAGCATTTT. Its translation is CASSAGEGQPQHF.

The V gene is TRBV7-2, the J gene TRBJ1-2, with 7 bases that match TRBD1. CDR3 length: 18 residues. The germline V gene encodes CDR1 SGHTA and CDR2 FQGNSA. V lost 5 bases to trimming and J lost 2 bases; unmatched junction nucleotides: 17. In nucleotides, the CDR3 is TGTGCCAGCAGCCCCCCGGGGGGACAGCGGTCCTTCAACTATGGCTACACCTTC. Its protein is CASSPPGGQRSFNYGYTF. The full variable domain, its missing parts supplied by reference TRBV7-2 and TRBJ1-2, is GAGVSQSPSNKVTEKGKDVELRCDPISGHTALYWYRQSLGQGLEFLIYFQGNSAPDKSGLPSDRFSAERTGGSVSTLTIQRTQQEDSAVYLCASSPPGGQRSFNYGYTFGSGTRLTVV.

This CDR3 is CASSFGQGYNEQFF. The CDR3 nucleotides are TGTGCCAGCAGCTTCGGACAGGGATACAATGAGCAGTTCTTC. The chain carries TRBV7-2 and TRBJ2-1, with TRBD1 matching 8 bases. V lost 3 bases and J lost 4; bases outside the gene matches: 2. The CDR3 sequence is 14 residues long. Germline lookup yields CDR1 SGHTA and CDR2 FQGNSA.

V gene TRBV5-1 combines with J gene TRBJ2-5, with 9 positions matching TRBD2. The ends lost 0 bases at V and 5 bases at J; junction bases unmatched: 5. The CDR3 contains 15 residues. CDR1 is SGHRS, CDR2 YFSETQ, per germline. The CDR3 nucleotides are TGCGCCAGCAGCTTGGATAGCGGGAGACATGAGACCCAGTACTTC. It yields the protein CASSLDSGRHETQYF.

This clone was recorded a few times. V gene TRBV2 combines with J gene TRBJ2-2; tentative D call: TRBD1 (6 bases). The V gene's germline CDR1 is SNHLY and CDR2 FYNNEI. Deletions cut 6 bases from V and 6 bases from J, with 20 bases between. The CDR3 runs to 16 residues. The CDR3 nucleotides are TGTGCCAGCAGCATCCGGGACGGACAGTCTGCCGGGGAGCTGTTTTTT. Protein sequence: CASSIRDGQSAGELFF.

The CDR3 DNA sequence: TGTGCCTTTCTGGTGCGATTCAAGCTGTTTTTT. Translated, it gives CAFLVRFKLFF. The chain uses TRBV30 and TRBJ2-2; no clear D gene. The CDR3 runs to 11 residues. CDR1 GTSNPN and CDR2 SVGIG come from the germline V gene (reference sequence). With 7 bases removed from V and 12 bases from J, the gap between germline ends came to 15 bases. The full variable domain, rest sourced from reference TRBV30 and TRBJ2-2, is SQTIHQWPATLVQPVGSPLSLECTVEGTSNPNLYWYRQAAGRGLQLLFYSVGIGQISSEVPQNLSASRPQDRQFILSSKKLLLSDSGFYLCAFLVRFKLFFGEGSRLTVL.

CDR3 DNA sequence: TGTGCCAGCAGCCCGGAGGGGGACTATGGCTACACCTTC. Protein: CASSPEGDYGYTF. This chain joins TRBV6-4 and TRBJ1-2, with D perhaps TRBD1 (6 bases). With 6 bases removed from V and 3 bases from J, the gap between germline ends came to 11 bases. The CDR3 totals 13 residues. CDR1 MRHNA and CDR2 SNTAGT come from the germline V gene.

The CDR3 here is CASNPRTSRTEAFF. CDR3 in DNA: TGTGCCAGTAACCCGAGGACATCTCGCACTGAAGCTTTCTTT. The rearrangement joins TRBV19 to TRBJ1-1; weak D call: TRBD1 (5 bases). Germline CDR1 is LNHDA and CDR2 is SQIVND (reference sequence). This CDR3 has 14 residues. The V gene lost 7 bases and the J gene lost 4 bases, with 16 bases spanning the gap.

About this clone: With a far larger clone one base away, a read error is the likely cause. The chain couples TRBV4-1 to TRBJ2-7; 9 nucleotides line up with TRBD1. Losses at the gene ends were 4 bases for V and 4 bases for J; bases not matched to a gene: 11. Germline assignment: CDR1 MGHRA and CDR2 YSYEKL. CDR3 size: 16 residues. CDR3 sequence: CASSPDRDRARYEQYF. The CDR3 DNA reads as TGCGCCAGCAGCCCAGACCGGGACAGGGCTAGGTACGAGCAGTACTTC.